This section outlines one T cell receptor (beta chain) sequence together with its context. Antigen specificity is unknown. The CDR3 is 16 residues long. Germline CDR1 is MDHEN and CDR2 is SYDVKM. These data come from a study of T cells expressing NK-cell markers. Study-wide background: Sorted T-cell subsets CD3+CD56+NKG2C+, CD3+CD56+NKG2C- and CD3+CD56-NKG2C+ were TCR beta-sequenced. Seropositivity for HCMV was found in most of the eight sequenced donors, with one seronegative.

From the 5' RACE reads, TCRdb lists one entry per CDR3 protein and no DNA. In all, the sample yields over 13,000 distinct CDR3 sequences. General study results and limits: About 6 donors had dominant NKG2C+ clonotypes that comprised about 1.0-7.0% of their CD8+ T cells. In a handful of donors, dominant clonotypes made up about 25-60.1% of CD3+CD56-NKG2C+ cells.

Sequenced input: blood T cells: a sorted CD56 or NKG2C T cell subset, CD4+ or CD8+ T cells, or bulk PBMC T cells (not recorded which). This chain links TRBV28 with TRBJ2-6; the D call of TRBD1 rests on TCRdb alone, since no DNA is present to check it. This sequence originates from a man aged 18-75 years in good health. The CDR3 region is CASSLDRRSGANVLTF.